A single sample gave rise to the 32 T cell receptor beta chains below, sequenced in a study of T cell clones after liver transplantation. Sequencing used immunoSEQ multiplex PCR; TCRdb keeps in-frame clones, though not all of them. The data contain 12,000 to 15,000 clones, approximately 82% of them singletons. Sequencing used CD8+ T cells from blood, obtained 45 to 50 months after liver transplant. The receptors derive from a human patient who received a liver transplant. Some of these T cells may belong to the graft donor.

The chain has TRBV5-4 and TRBJ2-1; 11 nucleotides align to TRBD2. Germline V gives CDR1 SGHNT, CDR2 YYREEE (reference sequence). The CDR3 length is 19 residues. Germline trimming cut 5 bases from V and 0 bases from J; bases unmatched to any gene: 13. This CDR3 reads CASSISGTSGLFSYNEQFF. The CDR3 DNA is TGTGCCAGCAGTATATCCGGGACTAGCGGTCTTTTCTCCTACAATGAGCAGTTCTTC.

This chain links TRBV9 with TRBJ1-2; D unclear. This CDR3 has 12 residues. The V end lost 3 bases, the J end lost 13 bases, and 16 bases lay between the germline ends. Germline loops: CDR1 SGDLS, CDR2 YYNGEE. The CDR3 spells CASSGERGKSTF. CDR3 bases: TGTGCCAGCAGCGGAGAGAGAGGGAAAAGCACCTTC. Combining the CDR3 with reference TRBV9 and TRBJ1-2 gives the whole variable domain DSGVTQTPKHLITATGQRVTLRCSPRSGDLSVYWYQQSLDQGLQFLIQYYNGEERAKGNILERFSAQQFPDLHSELNLSSLELGDSALYFCASSGERGKSTFGSGTRLTVV.

V is TRBV19 and J is TRBJ2-1; TRBD1 is a possible D gene (6 bases). V lost 9 bases to trimming and J lost 0 bases, with 15 bases between them. The CDR3 loop spans 15 amino acids. Per germline, CDR1 LNHDA and CDR2 SQIVND (reference sequence). CDR3 residues: CASKTGLPSYNEQFF. CDR3 in DNA: TGTGCCAGCAAGACAGGATTGCCCTCCTACAATGAGCAGTTCTTC.

The chain joins TRBV5-8 to TRBJ2-7; no clear D. This CDR3 region has 15 residues. Germline V gene lookup returns CDR1 SGHTS and CDR2 YDEGEE. The germline V and J ends were trimmed by 6 bases and 0 bases, with 16 bases remaining between them. CDR3 DNA sequence: TGTGCCAGCACCGCCGACACGGTAACCTCCTACGAGCAGTACTTC. It codes for CASTADTVTSYEQYF.

This clone was detected only once. This rearrangement joins TRBV27 to TRBJ2-1, with D possibly being TRBD2 (5 bases). The CDR3 extends over 13 amino acids. Between the trimmed V and J ends, which lost 8 bases and 6 bases, there was a span of 14 bases. Germline assignment: CDR1 MNHEY and CDR2 SMNVEV (reference sequence). The CDR3 region is CASGRGALNEQFF. In DNA form, the CDR3 reads TGTGCCAGCGGCCGGGGAGCCCTCAATGAGCAGTTCTTC.

This clone was found once. The chain couples TRBV28 to TRBJ1-1; D is uncertain. V was clipped by 6 bases and J by 11 bases, with 25 bases between them. In germline, CDR1 is MDHEN, CDR2 SYDVKM. The CDR3 length is 15 residues. The CDR3, as DNA: TGTGCCAGCAGCCCTCCCAGAGTTGATCGGAGGGTGGCTTTCTTT. Translation: CASSPPRVDRRVAFF.

The chain carries TRBV19 and TRBJ2-5; possibly TRBD2 for D (7 bases). V lost 3 bases to trimming and J lost 4 bases, with 12 bases between them. CDR3 size: 14 residues. Germline CDR1 and CDR2: LNHDA and SQIVND (reference sequence). CDR3 in amino acids: CASSIRGGGETQYF. CDR3 bases: TGTGCCAGTAGTATTAGGGGGGGCGGAGAGACCCAGTACTTC.

In its sample, this clone was seen a few times. The J gene is TRBJ1-2, the V gene TRBV5-1, with 8 bases lining up with TRBD1. This CDR3 region has 13 residues. Germline CDR1 SGHRS, CDR2 YFSETQ. The J segment lost 6 bases and the V segment lost 1 base, leaving 2 bases of the junction unmatched. CDR3 sequence: CASSLHRGNGYTF. The CDR3 DNA follows: TGCGCCAGCAGCTTGCACAGGGGGAATGGCTACACCTTC.

The rearrangement joins TRBV5-1 to TRBJ2-4; D is unresolved. V was cut by 6 bases and J by 6 bases, with 7 bases left in between. This CDR3 is 11 amino acids long. Germline V gene data show CDR1 as SGHRS and CDR2 as YFSETQ. The CDR3 DNA follows: TGCGCCAGCACCGACGGAAACATTCAGTACTTC. Translated, it gives CASTDGNIQYF.

The V and J genes are TRBV5-1 and TRBJ2-5; either TRBD1 or TRBD2 may supply D (5 bases each). Germline V gene data show CDR1 as SGHRS and CDR2 as YFSETQ. V lost 0 bases to trimming and J lost 2 bases, with 11 bases between them. This CDR3 has 15 residues. This chain's CDR3 is CASSLAGAGQETQYF. The DNA for the CDR3 is TGCGCCAGCAGCTTGGCCGGGGCGGGTCAAGAGACCCAGTACTTC.

The CDR3 region is CASSNRGKNEKLFF. DNA of the CDR3: TGTGCCAGCAGTAACAGGGGGAAGAATGAAAAACTGTTTTTT. The chain links TRBV6-5 to TRBJ1-4, with TRBD1 matching over 8 bases. J gave up 5 bases and V 5 bases, and 4 bases lay outside the gene matches. Germline values: CDR1 MNHEY, CDR2 SVGAGI. The CDR3 extends over 14 amino acids.

The genes are TRBV27 and TRBJ1-5, with TRBD1 matching over 8 bases. After removal of 9 bases from V and 5 bases from J, the junction contained 9 bases not matched to a gene. The CDR3 covers 14 residues. The germline V gene encodes CDR1 MNHEY and CDR2 SMNVEV (reference sequence). This CDR3 reads CASALGQGYQPQHF. The CDR3 DNA follows: TGTGCCAGTGCCCTCGGACAGGGATATCAGCCCCAGCATTTT.

The chain has TRBV2 and TRBJ2-1; 11 bases are a match to TRBD2. There are 15 residues in the CDR3. Germline V gene lookup returns CDR1 SNHLY and CDR2 FYNNEI. J lost 4 bases, V lost 4 bases, and 3 bases had no gene match. The CDR3 sequence is CASSGSSGGYNEQFF. Here the CDR3 DNA reads TGTGCCAGCAGTGGCTCTAGCGGGGGGTACAATGAGCAGTTCTTC. The whole variable domain, filled in from reference TRBV2 and TRBJ2-1, reads EPEVTQTPSHQVTQMGQEVILRCVPISNHLYFYWYRQILGQKVEFLVSFYNNEISEKSEIFDDQFSVERPDGSNFTLKIRSTKLEDSAMYFCASSGSSGGYNEQFFGPGTRLTVL.

The V gene is TRBV19, the J gene TRBJ1-3; D might be TRBD1 (5 bases). The CDR3 totals 17 residues. V dropped 4 bases and J dropped 0 bases, with 16 bases sitting between them. Germline CDR1 and CDR2: LNHDA and SQIVND (reference sequence). Here the CDR3 reads CASSSSGTLYSGNTIYF. As DNA, the CDR3 is TGTGCCAGTAGTAGCAGTGGGACCCTATACTCTGGAAACACCATATATTTT.

The CDR3 spells CASSLEGGNYGYTF. CDR3 nucleotide sequence: TGTGCCAGCAGCTTGGAAGGGGGGAACTATGGCTACACCTTC. The chain has TRBV5-4 and TRBJ1-2, with D possibly being TRBD1 (6 bases). Trimming pared 0 bases from V and 2 bases from J, leaving 8 bases between. Per the germline V gene, CDR1 is SGHNT and CDR2 is YYREEE (reference sequence). CDR3 length: 14 residues.

The chain joins TRBV27 to TRBJ2-1; the D is unclear. CDR1 and CDR2 from the germline V gene are MNHEY and SMNVEV (reference sequence). CDR3 length: 13 amino acids. The ends were cut back, 4 bases at V and 5 bases at J, with 9 bases in the middle. CDR3 coding DNA: TGTGCCAGCAGTTCGAGCCTTGACAATGAGCAGTTCTTC. Translation: CASSSSLDNEQFF.

The chain carries TRBV27 and TRBJ1-6; no definite D call. From germline, CDR1 is MNHEY and CDR2 SMNVEV (reference sequence). The CDR3 loop spans 17 amino acids. Trimming removed 0 bases from V and 3 bases from J, with 12 bases in between. The DNA of the CDR3 is TGTGCCAGCAGTTTATCGCTTAGAGACTTCTATAATTCACCCCTCCACTTT. This translates into CASSLSLRDFYNSPLHF.

This clone was counted between two and nine times. The chain employs TRBV10-3 and TRBJ2-7; TRBD2 is a possible D gene (6 bases). This CDR3 is built from 14 residues. Germline-derived CDR1 and CDR2 are ENHRY and SYGVKD. V was pared by 8 bases and J by 3 bases, with 17 bases between. CDR3 protein: CAIGPRETGYEQYF. The DNA of the CDR3 is TGTGCCATCGGGCCTCGGGAGACTGGCTACGAGCAGTACTTC.

The V call is TRBV7-9, the J call TRBJ2-1; D gene ambiguous. There are 15 residues in the CDR3. With 3 bases removed from V and 8 bases from J, the gap between germline ends came to 17 bases. In germline, CDR1 is SEHNR, CDR2 FQNEAQ (reference sequence). In nucleotides, the CDR3 is TGTGCCAGCAGCTTTGGAGCACACGACCCCCATGAGCAGTTCTTC. Translating gives CASSFGAHDPHEQFF. The entire variable domain, with the rest obtained from reference TRBV7-9 and TRBJ2-1, is as follows: DTGVSQNPRHKITKRGQNVTFRCDPISEHNRLYWYRQTLGQGPEFLTYFQNEAQLEKSRLLSDRFSAERPKGSFSTLEIQRTEQGDSAMYLCASSFGAHDPHEQFFGPGTRLTVL.

This rearrangement joins TRBV15 to TRBJ1-5, with D perhaps matching TRBD1 (5 bases). CDR3 length: 14 residues. The germline V gene has CDR1 LNHNV and CDR2 YYDKDF (reference sequence). The V end was cut by 6 bases, the J end by 2 bases, with 11 bases between. The CDR3 DNA is TGTGCCACCAGGTTAGGGGTAGGCAATCAGCCCCAGCATTTT. It yields the protein CATRLGVGNQPQHF.

The chain combines TRBV9 with TRBJ2-1; tentative D call: TRBD1 (5 bases). This CDR3 is built from 15 residues. The germline CDR1 and CDR2 sequences are SGDLS and YYNGEE. The ends were cut back, 0 bases at V and 0 bases at J, with 7 bases in the middle. The CDR3 here is CASSVDRGSYNEQFF. Written as DNA, the CDR3 is TGTGCCAGCAGCGTAGATAGGGGCTCCTACAATGAGCAGTTCTTC.

Only a few counts were recorded for this clone. The chain couples TRBV27 to TRBJ1-2; tentative D call: TRBD1 (5 bases). Germline loops: CDR1 MNHEY, CDR2 SMNVEV (reference sequence). The CDR3 runs 15 residues. Trimming removed 5 bases at V and 0 bases at J, with 13 bases between. The CDR3 protein is CASSPGTTANYGYTF. For the CDR3, the DNA is TGTGCCAGCAGTCCCGGGACTACAGCTAACTATGGCTACACCTTC.

The chain employs TRBV7-1 and TRBJ1-5; D ambiguous. TRBV7-1 qualifies as an ORF whose function is uncertain. V lost 5 bases and J 4 bases, leaving 12 bases between the germline ends. CDR3 length equals 14 residues. Here the CDR3 DNA reads TGTGCCAGCAGCCAAGAGGAACCAAATCAGCCCCAGCATTTT. Translation: CASSQEEPNQPQHF.

The chain recombines TRBV5-6 with TRBJ2-5, with 8 bases lining up with TRBD2. Germline CDR1 reads SGHDT; CDR2 reads YYEEEE. The CDR3 has 13 amino acids. V trimming: 4 bases; J trimming: 3 bases; junction bases outside the gene matches: 2. CDR3 amino acids: CASSAGREETQYF. DNA for the CDR3: TGTGCCAGCAGCGCCGGGAGGGAAGAGACCCAGTACTTC. The entire variable domain, with the rest obtained from reference TRBV5-6 and TRBJ2-5, is as follows: DAGVTQSPTHLIKTRGQQVTLRCSPKSGHDTVSWYQQALGQGPQFIFQYYEEEERQRGNFPDRFSGHQFPNYSSELNVNALLLGDSALYLCASSAGREETQYFGPGTRLLVL.

The CDR3 loop is CASSASGSTDTQYF. CDR3 nucleotides: TGTGCCAGCAGTGCTAGCGGGAGCACAGATACGCAGTATTTT. V and J are TRBV6-4 and TRBJ2-3; 8 positions agree with TRBD2. Per the germline V gene, CDR1 is MRHNA and CDR2 is SNTAGT. This CDR3 contains 14 residues. The ends lost 4 bases at V and 0 bases at J; junction bases unmatched: 0.

This clone ranks as medium-sized (0.01 to 0.1%). The J gene is TRBJ2-1, the V gene TRBV2, with 12 bases that match TRBD2. V gave up 10 bases and J gave up 8 bases; unmatched junction bases: 6. The CDR3 spans 13 residues. Germline CDR1 and CDR2: SNHLY and FYNNEI. The CDR3 reads CATGLAGFDEQFF. The CDR3 DNA sequence: TGTGCCACCGGACTAGCGGGATTTGATGAGCAGTTCTTC.

The chain employs TRBV7-6 and TRBJ2-2; a possible D gene is TRBD2 (5 bases). From germline, CDR1 is SGHVS and CDR2 FNYEAQ. The CDR3 runs 15 residues. Trimming pared 5 bases from V and 1 base from J, leaving 11 bases between. CDR3 coding DNA: TGTGCCAGCAGCCCCCCGGACTGGAACACCGGGGAGCTGTTTTTT. It specifies CASSPPDWNTGELFF.

The chain combines TRBV27 with TRBJ2-3; weak D call: TRBD1 (6 bases). V lost 4 bases to trimming and J lost 2 bases, with 7 bases between them. This CDR3 has 13 residues. Germline assignment: CDR1 MNHEY and CDR2 SMNVEV (reference sequence). CDR3 in DNA: TGTGCCAGCAGTTGGACAGTCACAGATACGCAGTATTTT. This translates into CASSWTVTDTQYF.

This sequence joins TRBV5-6 and TRBJ2-2; 8 bases match TRBD2. The germline V gene has CDR1 SGHDT and CDR2 YYEEEE. The CDR3 has 15 amino acids. V lost 0 bases to trimming and J lost 6 bases; unmatched junction nucleotides: 4. The CDR3 DNA reads TGTGCCAGCAGCTTGGTAGCGGGAAGCTCCGGGGAGCTGTTTTTT. It translates to CASSLVAGSSGELFF.

The chain carries TRBV27 and TRBJ2-2; no clear D. V was clipped by 4 bases and J by 6 bases, with 3 bases between them. The CDR3 has 11 amino acids. Germline loops: CDR1 MNHEY, CDR2 SMNVEV (reference sequence). The CDR3 nucleotides read TGTGCCAGCAGTTGGTCCGGGGAGCTGTTTTTT. Amino acid sequence: CASSWSGELFF.

The rearrangement joins TRBV18 to TRBJ2-3; the D is unclear. CDR1 is KGHSH, CDR2 LQKENI, per germline. CDR3 length: 15 residues. V was clipped by 2 bases and J by 5 bases, with 14 bases between them. CDR3 DNA sequence: TGTGCCAGCTCACCAGACCGGCAGGCGGAAGATACGCAGTATTTT. This translates into CASSPDRQAEDTQYF.

The rearrangement joins TRBV7-3 to TRBJ1-1; D unresolved. From germline, CDR1 is SGHTA and CDR2 FQGTGA. The CDR3 runs 14 residues. Trimming shortened V by 2 bases and J by 4 bases, and 11 bases separated the two germline ends. The CDR3 nucleotides read TGTGCCAGCAGCTTATACGGGCTGCCCACTGAAGCTTTCTTT. This gives the protein CASSLYGLPTEAFF.